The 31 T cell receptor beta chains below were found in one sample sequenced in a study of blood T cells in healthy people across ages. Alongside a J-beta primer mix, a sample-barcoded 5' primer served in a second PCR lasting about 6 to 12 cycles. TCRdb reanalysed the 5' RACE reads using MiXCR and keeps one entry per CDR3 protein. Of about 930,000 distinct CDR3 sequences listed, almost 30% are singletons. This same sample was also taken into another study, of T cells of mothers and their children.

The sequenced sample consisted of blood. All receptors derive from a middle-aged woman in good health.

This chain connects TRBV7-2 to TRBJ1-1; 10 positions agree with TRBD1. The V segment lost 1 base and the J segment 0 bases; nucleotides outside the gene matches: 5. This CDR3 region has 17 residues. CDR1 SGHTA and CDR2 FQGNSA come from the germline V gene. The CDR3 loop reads CASSLVSGQGMNTEAFF. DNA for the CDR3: TGTGCCAGCAGCTTAGTATCGGGACAGGGGATGAACACTGAAGCTTTCTTT.

In DNA, the CDR3 is TGCAGTGCTAGAGACGGGGACAGGGGGCCAGAGACCCAGTACTTC. It is translated as CSARDGDRGPETQYF. The J gene is TRBJ2-7, the V gene TRBV20-1; 12 nucleotides line up with TRBD1. The J call is doubtful: the DNA matches TRBJ2-5 better. Germline V gene sequence: CDR1 DFQATT, CDR2 SNEGSKA (reference sequence). This CDR3 comprises 15 residues.

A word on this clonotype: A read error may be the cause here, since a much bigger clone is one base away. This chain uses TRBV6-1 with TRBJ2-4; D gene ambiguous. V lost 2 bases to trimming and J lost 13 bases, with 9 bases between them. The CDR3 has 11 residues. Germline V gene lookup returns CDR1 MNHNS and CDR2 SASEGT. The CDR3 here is CASSEINEQYF. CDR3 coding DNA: TGTGCCAGCAGTGAAATCAATGAGCAGTACTTC.

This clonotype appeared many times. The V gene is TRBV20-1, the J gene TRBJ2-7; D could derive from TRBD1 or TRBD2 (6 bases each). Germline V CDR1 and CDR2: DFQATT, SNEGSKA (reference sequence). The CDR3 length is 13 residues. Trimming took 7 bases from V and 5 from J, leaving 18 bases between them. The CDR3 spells CSEGGNARNEQYF. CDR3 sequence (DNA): TGCAGTGAGGGGGGAAATGCGAGAAACGAGCAGTACTTC.

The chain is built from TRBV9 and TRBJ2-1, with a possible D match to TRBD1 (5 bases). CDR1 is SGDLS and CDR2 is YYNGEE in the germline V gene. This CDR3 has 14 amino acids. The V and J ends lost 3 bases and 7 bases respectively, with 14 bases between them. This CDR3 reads CASSARTNRNEQFF. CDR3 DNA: TGTGCCAGCAGCGCCCGGACAAACCGAAATGAGCAGTTCTTC.

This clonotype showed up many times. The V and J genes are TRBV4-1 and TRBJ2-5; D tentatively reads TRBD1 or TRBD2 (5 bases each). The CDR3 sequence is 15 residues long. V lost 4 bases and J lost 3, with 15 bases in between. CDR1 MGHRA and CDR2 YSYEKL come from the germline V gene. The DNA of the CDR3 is TGCGCCAGCAGCCTTGACGGGACGGGAAAAGAGACCCAGTACTTC. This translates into CASSLDGTGKETQYF.

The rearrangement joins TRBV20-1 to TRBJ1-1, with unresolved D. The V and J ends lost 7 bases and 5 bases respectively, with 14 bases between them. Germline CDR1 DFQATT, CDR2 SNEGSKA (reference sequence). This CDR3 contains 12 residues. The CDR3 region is CSVLVRNTEAFF. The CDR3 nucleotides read TGCAGTGTTCTGGTCAGAAATACTGAAGCTTTCTTT.

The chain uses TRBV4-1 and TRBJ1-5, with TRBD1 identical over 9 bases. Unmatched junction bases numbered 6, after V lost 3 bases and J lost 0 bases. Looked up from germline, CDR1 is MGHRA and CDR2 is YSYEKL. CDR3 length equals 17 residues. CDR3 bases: TGCGCCAGCAGCCAGGGACAGGGCCCATATAGCAATCAGCCCCAGCATTTT. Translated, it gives CASSQGQGPYSNQPQHF.

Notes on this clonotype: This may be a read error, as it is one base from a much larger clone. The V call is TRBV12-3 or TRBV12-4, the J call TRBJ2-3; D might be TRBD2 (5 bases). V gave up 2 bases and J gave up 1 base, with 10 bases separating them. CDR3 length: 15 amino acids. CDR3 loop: CASSLMAGCTDTQYF. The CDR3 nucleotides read TGTGCCAGCAGTTTAATGGCGGGTTGCACAGATACGCAGTATTTT.

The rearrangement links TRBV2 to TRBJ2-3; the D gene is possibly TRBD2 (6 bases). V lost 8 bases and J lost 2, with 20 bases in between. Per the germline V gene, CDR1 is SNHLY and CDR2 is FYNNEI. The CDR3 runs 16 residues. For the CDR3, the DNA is TGTGCCAGCTCCTCTGGGAGGCAGAAGCTCACAGATACGCAGTATTTT. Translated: CASSSGRQKLTDTQYF.

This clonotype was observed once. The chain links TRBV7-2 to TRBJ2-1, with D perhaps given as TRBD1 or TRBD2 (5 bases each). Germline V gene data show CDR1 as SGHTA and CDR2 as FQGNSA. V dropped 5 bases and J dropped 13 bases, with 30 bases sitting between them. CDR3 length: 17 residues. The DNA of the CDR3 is TGTGCCAGCAGCCGTAGGGGCCCGGGGCTAGTGAGAGAGACCCAGTTCTTC. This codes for CASSRRGPGLVRETQFF.

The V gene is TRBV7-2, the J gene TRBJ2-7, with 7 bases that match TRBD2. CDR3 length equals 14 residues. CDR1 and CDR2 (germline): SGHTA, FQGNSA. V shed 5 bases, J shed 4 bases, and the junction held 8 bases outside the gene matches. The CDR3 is CASSPTGGKYEQYF. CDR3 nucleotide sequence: TGTGCCAGCAGCCCAACCGGGGGGAAGTACGAGCAGTACTTC.

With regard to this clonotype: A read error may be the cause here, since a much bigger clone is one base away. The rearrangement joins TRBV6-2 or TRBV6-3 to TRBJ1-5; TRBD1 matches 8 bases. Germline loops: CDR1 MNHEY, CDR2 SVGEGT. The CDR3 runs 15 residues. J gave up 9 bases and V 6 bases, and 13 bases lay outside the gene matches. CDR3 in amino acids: CASSRTGTGIRPQHF. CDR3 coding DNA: TGTGCCAGCAGCCGAACCGGGACAGGTATTCGGCCCCAGCATTTT.

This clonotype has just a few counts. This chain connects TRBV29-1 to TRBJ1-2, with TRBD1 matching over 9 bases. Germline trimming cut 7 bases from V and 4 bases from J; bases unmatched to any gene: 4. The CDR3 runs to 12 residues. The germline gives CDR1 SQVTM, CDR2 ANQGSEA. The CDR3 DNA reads TGCAGCGGGGGACAGGGAGCCTATGGCTACACCTTC. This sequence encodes CSGGQGAYGYTF.

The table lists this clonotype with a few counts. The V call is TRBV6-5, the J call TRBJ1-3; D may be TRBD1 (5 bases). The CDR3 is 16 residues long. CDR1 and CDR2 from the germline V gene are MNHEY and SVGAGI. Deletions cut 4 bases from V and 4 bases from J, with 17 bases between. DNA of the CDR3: TGTGCCAGCAGTTCCGACCGGGGGGACGGAGGAAACACCATATATTTT. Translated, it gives CASSSDRGDGGNTIYF.

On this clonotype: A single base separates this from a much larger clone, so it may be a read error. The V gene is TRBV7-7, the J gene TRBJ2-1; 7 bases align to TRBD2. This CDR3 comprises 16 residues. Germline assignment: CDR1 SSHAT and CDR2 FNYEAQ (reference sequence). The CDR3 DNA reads TGTGCTAGCAGCTTAGCCGGCGGGGGTGGTAAAGAGACCCAGTTCTTC. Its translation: CASSLAGGGGKETQFF.

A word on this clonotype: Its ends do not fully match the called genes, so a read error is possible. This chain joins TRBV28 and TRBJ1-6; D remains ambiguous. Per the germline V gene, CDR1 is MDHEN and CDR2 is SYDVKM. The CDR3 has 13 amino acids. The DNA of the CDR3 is TGTGCCAGCAGCGGAGATGCTAATTCGCCCCTCCACTTT. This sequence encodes CASSGDANSPLHF.

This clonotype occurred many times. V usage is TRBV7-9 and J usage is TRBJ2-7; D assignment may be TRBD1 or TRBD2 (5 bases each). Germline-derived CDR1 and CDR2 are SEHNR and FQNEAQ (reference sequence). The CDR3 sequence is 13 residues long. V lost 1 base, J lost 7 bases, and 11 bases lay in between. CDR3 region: CASSLVPGPEQYF. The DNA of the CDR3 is TGTGCCAGCAGCTTAGTTCCGGGACCTGAGCAGTACTTC.

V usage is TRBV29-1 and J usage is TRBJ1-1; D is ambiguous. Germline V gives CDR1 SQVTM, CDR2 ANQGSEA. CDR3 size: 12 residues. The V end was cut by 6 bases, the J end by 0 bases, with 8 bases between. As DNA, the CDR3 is TGCAGCGTAAAAAAGCTGAACACTGAAGCTTTCTTT. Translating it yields CSVKKLNTEAFF.

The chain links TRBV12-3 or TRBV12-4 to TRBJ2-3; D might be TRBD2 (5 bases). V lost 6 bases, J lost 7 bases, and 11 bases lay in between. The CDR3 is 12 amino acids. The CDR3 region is CASRRGSNTQYF. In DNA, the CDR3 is TGTGCCAGCAGACGGGGTTCAAATACGCAGTATTTT.

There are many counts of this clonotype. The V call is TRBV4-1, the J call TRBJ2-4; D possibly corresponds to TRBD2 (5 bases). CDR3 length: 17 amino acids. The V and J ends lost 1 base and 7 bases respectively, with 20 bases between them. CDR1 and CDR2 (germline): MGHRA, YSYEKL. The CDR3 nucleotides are TGCGCCAGCAGCCAAGGAAAGGCTTCTAGCTTGTTGAACATTCAGTACTTC. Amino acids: CASSQGKASSLLNIQYF.

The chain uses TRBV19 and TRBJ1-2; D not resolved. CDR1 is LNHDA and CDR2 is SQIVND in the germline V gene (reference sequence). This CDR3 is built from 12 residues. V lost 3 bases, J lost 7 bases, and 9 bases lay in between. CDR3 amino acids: CASSIFESGYTF. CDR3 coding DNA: TGTGCCAGTAGTATTTTTGAATCTGGCTACACCTTC.

The CDR3 DNA follows: TGTGCCAGCAGTGAAGGGCTACCCCAAGAGACCCAGTACTTC. Its protein product is CASSEGLPQETQYF. The rearrangement uses TRBV2 and TRBJ2-5; D remains ambiguous. V lost 1 base and J lost 1, with 7 bases in between. Germline V lookup: CDR1 SNHLY, CDR2 FYNNEI. This CDR3 region has 14 residues.

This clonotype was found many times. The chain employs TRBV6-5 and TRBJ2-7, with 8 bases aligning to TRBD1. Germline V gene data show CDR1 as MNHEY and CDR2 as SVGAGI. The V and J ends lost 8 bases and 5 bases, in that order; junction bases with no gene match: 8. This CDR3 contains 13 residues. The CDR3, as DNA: TGTGCCAGCCGGACAGGGAGTAGGGACGAGCAGTACTTC. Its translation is CASRTGSRDEQYF.

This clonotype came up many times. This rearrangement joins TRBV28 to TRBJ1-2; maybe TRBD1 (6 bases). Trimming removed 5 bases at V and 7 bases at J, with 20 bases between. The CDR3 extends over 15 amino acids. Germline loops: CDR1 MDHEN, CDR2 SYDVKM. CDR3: CASSAPRGTSSGYTF. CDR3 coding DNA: TGTGCCAGCAGTGCCCCCAGGGGAACCTCCTCTGGCTACACCTTC.

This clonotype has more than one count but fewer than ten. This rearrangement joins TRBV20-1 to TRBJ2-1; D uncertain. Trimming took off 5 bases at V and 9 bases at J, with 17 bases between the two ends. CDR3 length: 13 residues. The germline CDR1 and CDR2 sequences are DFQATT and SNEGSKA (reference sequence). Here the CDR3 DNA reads TGCAGTGCTCCAAGGGTGGGTTTAGGTGAGCAGTTCTTC. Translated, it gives CSAPRVGLGEQFF.

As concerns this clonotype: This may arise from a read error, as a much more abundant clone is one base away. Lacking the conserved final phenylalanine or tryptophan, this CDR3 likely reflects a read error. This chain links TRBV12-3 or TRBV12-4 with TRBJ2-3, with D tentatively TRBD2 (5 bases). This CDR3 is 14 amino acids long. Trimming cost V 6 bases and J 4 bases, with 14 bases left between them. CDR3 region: CASSLTRGPDTQYS. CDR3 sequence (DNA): TGTGCCAGCAGCCTAACCCGGGGTCCAGATACGCAGTATTCT.

In nucleotides, the CDR3 is TGTGCCAGCAGCCGGCTAGCGGGGAGGAATCCTAGCACAGATACGCAGTATTTT. Translated: CASSRLAGRNPSTDTQYF. The rearrangement links TRBV3-1 to TRBJ2-3; 9 bases match TRBD2. There are 18 residues in the CDR3. V shed 4 bases, J shed 0 bases, and the junction held 11 bases outside the gene matches. CDR1 and CDR2 from the germline V gene are LGHDT and YNNKEL (reference sequence).

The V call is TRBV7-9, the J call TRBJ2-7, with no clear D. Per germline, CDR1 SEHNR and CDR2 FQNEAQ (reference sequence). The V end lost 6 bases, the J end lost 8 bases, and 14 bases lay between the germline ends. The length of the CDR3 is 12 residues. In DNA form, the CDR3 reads TGTGCCAGCAGTTTCACCCAGGAGAAGCAGTACTTC. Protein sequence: CASSFTQEKQYF. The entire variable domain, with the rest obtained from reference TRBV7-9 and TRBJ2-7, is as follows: DTGVSQNPRHKITKRGQNVTFRCDPISEHNRLYWYRQTLGQGPEFLTYFQNEAQLEKSRLLSDRFSAERPKGSFSTLEIQRTEQGDSAMYLCASSFTQEKQYFGPGTRLTVT.

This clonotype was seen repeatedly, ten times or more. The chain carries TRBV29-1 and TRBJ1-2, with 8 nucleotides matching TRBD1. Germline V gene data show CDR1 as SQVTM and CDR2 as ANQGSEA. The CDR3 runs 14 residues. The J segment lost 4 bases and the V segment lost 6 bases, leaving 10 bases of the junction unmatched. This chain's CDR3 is CSVEGWDRTYGYTF. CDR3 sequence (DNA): TGCAGCGTCGAGGGGTGGGACAGGACCTATGGCTACACCTTC. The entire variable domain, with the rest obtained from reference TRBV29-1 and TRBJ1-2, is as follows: SAVISQKPSRDICQRGTSLTIQCQVDSQVTMMFWYRQQPGQSLTLIATANQGSEATYESGFVIDKFPISRPNLTFSTLTVSNMSPEDSSIYLCSVEGWDRTYGYTFGSGTRLTVV.

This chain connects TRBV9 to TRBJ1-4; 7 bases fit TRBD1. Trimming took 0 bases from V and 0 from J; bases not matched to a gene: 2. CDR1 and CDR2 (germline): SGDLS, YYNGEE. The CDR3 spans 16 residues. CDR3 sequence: CASSVGTGATNEKLFF. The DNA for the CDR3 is TGTGCCAGCAGCGTAGGGACAGGAGCAACTAATGAAAAACTGTTTTTT.